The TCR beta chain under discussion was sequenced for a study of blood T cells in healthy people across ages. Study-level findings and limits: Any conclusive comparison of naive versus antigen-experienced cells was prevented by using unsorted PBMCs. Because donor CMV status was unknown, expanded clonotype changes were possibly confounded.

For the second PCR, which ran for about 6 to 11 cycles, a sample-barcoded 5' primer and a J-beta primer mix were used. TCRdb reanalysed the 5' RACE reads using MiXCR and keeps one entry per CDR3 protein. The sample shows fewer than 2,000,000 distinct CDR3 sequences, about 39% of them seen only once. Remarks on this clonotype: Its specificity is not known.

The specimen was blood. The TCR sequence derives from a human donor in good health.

Written as DNA, the CDR3 is TGTGCCAGCAGCTTAGGGGAAGTTGGGGAGCGGGTAACTGAAGCTTTCTTT. Its protein is CASSLGEVGERVTEAFF. This chain uses TRBV7-6 with TRBJ1-1; D unclear. The ends were cut back, 1 base at V and 5 bases at J, with 20 bases in the middle. The CDR3 runs to 17 residues. CDR1 and CDR2 from the germline V gene are SGHVS and FNYEAQ.